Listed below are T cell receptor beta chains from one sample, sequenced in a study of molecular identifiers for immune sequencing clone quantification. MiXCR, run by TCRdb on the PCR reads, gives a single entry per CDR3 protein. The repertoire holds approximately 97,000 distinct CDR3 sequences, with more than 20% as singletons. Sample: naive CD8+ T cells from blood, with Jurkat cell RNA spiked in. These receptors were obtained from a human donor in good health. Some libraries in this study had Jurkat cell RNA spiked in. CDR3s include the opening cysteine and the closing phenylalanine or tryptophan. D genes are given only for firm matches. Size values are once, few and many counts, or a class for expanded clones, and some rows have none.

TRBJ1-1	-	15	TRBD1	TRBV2	CASILAGGPNTEAFF	TGTGCCAGCATCCTCGCAGGGGGCCCTAACACTGAAGCTTTCTTT
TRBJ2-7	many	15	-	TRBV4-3	CASSQDPRGSYEQYF	TGCGCCAGCAGCCAAGATCCAAGGGGCTCCTACGAGCAGTACTTC
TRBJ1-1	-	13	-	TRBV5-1	CATKDGLNTGAFF	TGCGCCACCAAGGACGGGCTTAACACTGGAGCTTTCTTT
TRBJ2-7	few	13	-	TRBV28	CASSFPDSYEQYF	TGTGCCAGCAGTTTTCCAGACTCCTACGAGCAGTACTTC
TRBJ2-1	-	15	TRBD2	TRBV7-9	CASSLAGSSYNGQFF	TGTGCCAGCAGTTTAGCGGGGAGCTCCTACAATGGGCAGTTCTTC
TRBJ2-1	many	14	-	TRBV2	CASSERGSYNEQFF	TGTGCCAGCAGTGAACGGGGCTCCTACAATGAGCAGTTCTTC
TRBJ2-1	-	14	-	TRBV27	CASSSYSPHNEQFF	TGTGCCAGCAGTTCCTATAGTCCCCACAATGAGCAGTTTTTC
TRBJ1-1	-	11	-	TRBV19	CASKYGAEAFF	TGTGCCAGTAAATATGGAGCTGAAGCTTTCTTT
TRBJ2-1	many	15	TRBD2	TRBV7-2	CASSPLAGGFNEQFF	TGTGCCAGCAGCCCACTCGCGGGGGGATTTAATGAGCAGTTCTTC
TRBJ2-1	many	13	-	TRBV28	CASSLGSYNEQFF	TGTGCCAGCAGTTTGGGGTCCTACAATGAGCAGTTCTTC
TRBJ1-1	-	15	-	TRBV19	CASSIGQLLNTEAFF	TGTGCCAGTAGTATAGGACAGCTACTGAACACTGAAGCTTTCTTT
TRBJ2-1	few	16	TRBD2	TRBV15	CATSRQRESSYNEQFF	TGTGCCACCAGCAGACAGCGGGAATCCTCCTACAATGAGCAGTTCTTC
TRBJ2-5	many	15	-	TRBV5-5	CASSFSQDSLQTQYF	TGTGCCAGCAGCTTTTCCCAGGACAGTTTACAGACCCAGTACTTC
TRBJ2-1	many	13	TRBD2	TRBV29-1	CSVPLAGDNEQFF	TGCAGCGTGCCACTAGCGGGGGACAATGAGCAGTTCTTC
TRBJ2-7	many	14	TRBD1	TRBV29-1	CSVATGTGSYEQYF	TGCAGCGTTGCTACCGGGACAGGGTCCTACGAGCAGTACTTC
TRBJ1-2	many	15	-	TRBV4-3	CASSPWSSGSYGYTF	TGCGCCAGCAGCCCGTGGTCCAGTGGATCCTATGGCTACACCTTC
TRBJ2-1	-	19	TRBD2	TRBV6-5	CASSYALAGDIVRFGEQFF	TGTGCCAGCAGTTACGCTCTAGCGGGAGACATCGTACGGTTTGGTGAGCAGTTCTTC
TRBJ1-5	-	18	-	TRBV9	CASSEWWKTDYSNQPQHF	TGTGCCAGCAGCGAGTGGTGGAAGACAGACTATAGCAATCAGCCCCAGCATTTT